These T cell receptor beta chains were read from a single sample in a study of cytomegalovirus exposure and HLA in healthy donors. TCRdb keeps only in-frame clones here, not all; method: immunoSEQ multiplex PCR. Of tens of thousands of clones listed, roughly 97% were seen once; the top ten hold 10%. Sequenced: PBMCs. These receptor sequences come from a man aged 25 to 45 in good health and CMV-seropositive. Both conserved end residues are part of each CDR3. A D gene is named only where the DNA matches it firmly.

CDR3 protein	D gene	CDR3 length	V gene	J gene
CASSKVAGASYGYTF	NA	15	TRBV21-1	TRBJ1-2
CASSFRVREVGYTF	NA	14	TRBV5-5	TRBJ1-2
CASSSGGRSGYTF	NA	13	TRBV27	TRBJ1-2
CASSSRLATYNEQFF	TRBD2	15	TRBV18	TRBJ2-1
CASSPDRGPTGYTF	TRBD1	14	TRBV5-1	TRBJ1-2
CASSADYEQYF	NA	11	TRBV5-1	TRBJ2-7
CASLSDTQYF	NA	10	TRBV6-6	TRBJ2-3
CATSRDFAGNNEQFF	NA	15	TRBV15	TRBJ2-1
CASRSPGQGAYEQYF	TRBD1	15	TRBV27	TRBJ2-7
CASSQDGSVSGNTIYF	NA	16	TRBV14	TRBJ1-3
CSTGLAGVTEQYF	TRBD2	13	TRBV29-1	TRBJ2-7
CASSVAGTDTQYF	NA	13	TRBV9	TRBJ2-3
CASTRTTALNYGYTF	NA	15	TRBV27	TRBJ1-2
CASSKAGGAGYGYTF	NA	15	TRBV11-2	TRBJ1-2
CASSLGTGYGYTF	TRBD1	13	TRBV5-6	TRBJ1-2
CASSLTGAYSGNTIYF	NA	16	TRBV5-1	TRBJ1-3
CASSLTLAGVADTQYF	TRBD2	16	TRBV27	TRBJ2-3
CASSVGEEGYGYTF	NA	14	TRBV9	TRBJ1-2
CASSLSARQSEAFF	NA	14	TRBV27	TRBJ1-1
CASSVRTSGGRAEQFF	TRBD2	16	TRBV9	TRBJ2-1
CASSYYRGTDTQYF	TRBD1	14	TRBV6-5	TRBJ2-3
CALGTAFTEAFF	TRBD1	12	TRBV23-1	TRBJ1-1
CASSLGTGMNQPQHF	TRBD1	15	TRBV7-9	TRBJ1-5
CASSGGGIGGNKYEQYF	NA	17	TRBV6-1	TRBJ2-7
CASSEGSSGFSAKNIQYF	NA	18	TRBV4-1	TRBJ2-4
CASKGQPHPATF	NA	12	TRBV13	TRBJ1-2
CASSVVAGGYEQYF	TRBD2	14	TRBV9	TRBJ2-7
CASSFSGRNTGELFF	NA	15	TRBV9	TRBJ2-2
CASSLGQSMYEQYF	NA	14	TRBV28	TRBJ2-7
CASSDGTGVGYTF	TRBD1	13	TRBV6-1	TRBJ1-2
CASSGDLSGTEAFF	NA	14	TRBV28	TRBJ1-1
CAIRGGSGNTIYF	NA	13	TRBV10-3	TRBJ1-3
CASSARQGSGANVLTF	TRBD1	16	TRBV9	TRBJ2-6
CASSTNRGGTGELFF	TRBD1	15	TRBV27	TRBJ2-2
CASSLENGASYEQYF	NA	15	TRBV11-2	TRBJ2-7
CASSLWIREGNIQYF	TRBD2	15	TRBV7-9	TRBJ2-4
CASSPDRVCTQYF	TRBD1	13	TRBV13	TRBJ2-3
CASSLLGGSLYEQYF	NA	15	TRBV28	TRBJ2-7
CASSSRSPRYNEQFF	NA	15	TRBV5-1	TRBJ2-1
CASWLGGPSSYNEQFF	NA	16	TRBV28	TRBJ2-1
CASIRLAGGGNYEQYF	TRBD2	16	TRBV28	TRBJ2-7
CSALLGYEQYF	NA	11	TRBV29-1	TRBJ2-7
CASSRSTSGIWNEQYF	TRBD2	16	TRBV5-4	TRBJ2-7
CAIAPSGTAYEQYF	TRBD2	14	TRBV10-3	TRBJ2-7
CASSLIQTGYGYTF	NA	14	TRBV5-1	TRBJ1-2
CASSPSRGLGYYNEQFF	TRBD2	17	TRBV27	TRBJ2-1